This T cell receptor (beta chain) came from a study of response to subunit inactivated influenza vaccine (dated by TCRdb to the late 2010s). A note on the overall study: To follow how T cells responded to a trivalent subunit inactivated influenza vaccine, the researchers relied on deep quantitative profiling of the T cell receptor repertoire. The full study reports these points: It was suggested by the authors that each seasonal influenza vaccination may recruit only a limited number of new T cells.

The V and J ends are trimmed by 3 bases and 3 bases, leaving 11 bases between them. As encoded in the germline V gene, CDR1 is MNHEY while CDR2 is SVGEGT. Counted from cysteine to phenylalanine, this CDR3 has 14 amino acids. Kept here is only the CDR3 DNA, which spans 42 bases and is read in frame from base 1. The time point label of this sample denotes: approximately 45 days after influenza vaccine administration. The library was produced with RT-PCR. For sequencing, an Illumina HiSeq 2500 was employed. TCRdb took the public reads, trimmed them with fastp at Q25, ran MiXCR for clone calling and kept in-frame beta chains. Each record represents a unique CDR3 protein, reported with the most common genes and DNA among its rows. Counted in this sample were about 530,000 distinct CDR3 sequences; 13% of them appeared once. Around 14% of the sample rests with the top ten. About this clonotype: Its binding antigen is unknown. Within one base of it there is no much larger clone, and no base qualities were kept.

The source of this sequence is a man aged 50 to 59 who received an inactivated influenza vaccine. Donor details come from another sample of the same person, matched by shared clones. Here the chain combines TRBV6-2 or TRBV6-3 and TRBJ1-2; a weak D assignment points to TRBD1 (5 bases agree). Sequencing used PBMCs from blood, obtained 45 days after vaccination. CDR3 region: CASSYWGSDYGYTF. The bases read TGTGCCAGCAGTTATTGGGGGTCGGACTATGGCTACACCTTC.